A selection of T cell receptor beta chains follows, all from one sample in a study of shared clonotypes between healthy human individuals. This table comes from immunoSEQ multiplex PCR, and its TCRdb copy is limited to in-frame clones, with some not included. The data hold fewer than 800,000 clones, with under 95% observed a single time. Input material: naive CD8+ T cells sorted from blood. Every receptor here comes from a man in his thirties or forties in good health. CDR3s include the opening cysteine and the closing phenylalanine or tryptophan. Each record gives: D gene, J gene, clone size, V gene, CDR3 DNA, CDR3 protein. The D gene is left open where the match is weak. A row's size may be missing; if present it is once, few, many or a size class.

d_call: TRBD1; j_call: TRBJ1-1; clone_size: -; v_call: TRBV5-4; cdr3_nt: TGTGCCAGCAGCTATACAACCGCTAGGACAGGAGAAGCTTTCTTT; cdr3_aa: CASSYTTARTGEAFF
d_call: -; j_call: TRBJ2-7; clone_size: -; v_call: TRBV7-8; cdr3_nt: TGTGCCAGCAGCTTAGCGACAGGTATCTCCTACGAGCAGTACTTC; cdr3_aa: CASSLATGISYEQYF
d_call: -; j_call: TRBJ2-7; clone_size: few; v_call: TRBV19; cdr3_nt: TGTGCCAGTAGTATAGCTGATGCCTACGAGCAGTACTTC; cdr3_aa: CASSIADAYEQYF
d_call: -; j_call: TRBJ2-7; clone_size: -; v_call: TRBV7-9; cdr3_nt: TGTGCCAGCAGCTTAGAAAGTGGGAGAGGGTCGGACGAGCAGTACTTC; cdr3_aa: CASSLESGRGSDEQYF
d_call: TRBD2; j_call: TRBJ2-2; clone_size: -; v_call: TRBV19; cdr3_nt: TGTGCCAGTAGTATCACTAGCGGAGCCGCCATTGCCGGGGAGCTGTTTTTT; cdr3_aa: CASSITSGAAIAGELFF
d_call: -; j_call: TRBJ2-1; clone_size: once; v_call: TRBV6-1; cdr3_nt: TGTGCCAGCGGTATAGAATCGTACAATGAGCAGTTCTTC; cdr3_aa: CASGIESYNEQFF
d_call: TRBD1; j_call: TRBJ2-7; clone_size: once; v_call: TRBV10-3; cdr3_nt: TGTGCCATCAGTGCCAGGGACAGGCAATTCTCGGAGGAGCAGTACTTC; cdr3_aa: CAISARDRQFSEEQYF
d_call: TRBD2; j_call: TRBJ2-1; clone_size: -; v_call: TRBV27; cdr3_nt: TGTGCCAGCAGTTGGACTAGCGGAGTTGAGCAGTTCTTC; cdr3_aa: CASSWTSGVEQFF
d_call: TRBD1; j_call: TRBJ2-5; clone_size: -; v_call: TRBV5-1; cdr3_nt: TGCGCCAGCAGCTGGGGGACAGGGGGCTTAGAAACCCAGTACTTC; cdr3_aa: CASSWGTGGLETQYF
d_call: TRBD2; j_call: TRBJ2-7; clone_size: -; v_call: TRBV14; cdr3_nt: TGTGCCAGCAGCCAAGTTTCCTGGACTAGCGGGAGGGCCTACGAGCAGTACTTC; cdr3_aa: CASSQVSWTSGRAYEQYF